The text below deals with one T cell receptor beta chain. The data stem from a study of blood T cell repertoires in COVID-19. Study-wide background: PBMCs, B-cell-depleted T cells, or T cells provided the cDNA or gDNA that made up the material.

The CDR3 consists of 12 residues. The germline V gene has CDR1 MNHEY and CDR2 SVGEGT. Trimming shortened V by 2 bases and J by 6 bases, and 8 bases separated the two germline ends. As handled by the study authors: Amplified reference gene primers provided the basis for estimating nucleated cell counts. Here immunoSEQ multiplex PCR was the method, and the copy in TCRdb shows in-frame clones only, minus some. D and trimming come from the DNA, and the V and J calls and clone size come from that table. The profile shows under 50,000 clones, roughly 87% of them singletons. V is TRBV6-2 or TRBV6-3 and J is TRBJ2-7; a possible D gene is TRBD2 (7 bases). The sample consisted of peripheral blood. The receptor was isolated from a man in his 70s with active COVID-19. The CDR3 region is CASSYGGAEQYF. DNA of the CDR3: TGTGCCAGCAGTTACGGGGGGGCCGAGCAGTACTTC.